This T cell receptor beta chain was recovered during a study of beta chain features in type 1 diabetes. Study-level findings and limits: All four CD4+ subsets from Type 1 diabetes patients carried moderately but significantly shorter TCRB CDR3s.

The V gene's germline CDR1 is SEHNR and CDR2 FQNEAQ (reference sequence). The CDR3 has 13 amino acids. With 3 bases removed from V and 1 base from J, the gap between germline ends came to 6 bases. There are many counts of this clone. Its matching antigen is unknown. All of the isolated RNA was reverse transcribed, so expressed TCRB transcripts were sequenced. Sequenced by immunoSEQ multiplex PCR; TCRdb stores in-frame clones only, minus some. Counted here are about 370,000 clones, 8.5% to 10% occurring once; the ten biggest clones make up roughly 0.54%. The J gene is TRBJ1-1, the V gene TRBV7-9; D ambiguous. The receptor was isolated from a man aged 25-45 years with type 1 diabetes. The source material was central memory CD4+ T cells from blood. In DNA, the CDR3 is TGTGCCAGCAGCTTCGTACAGAACACTGAAGCTTTCTTT. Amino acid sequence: CASSFVQNTEAFF.